This TCR beta chain was sequenced in a study of blood T cell repertoires in COVID-19. Across the whole study: The study drew acute and convalescent COVID-19 samples from the United States, Italy and Spain. The analysed material was cDNA or gDNA that came from T cells, B-cell-depleted T cells, or PBMCs.

The trim removed 8 bases at V and 7 bases at J, leaving 9 bases unmatched. Looked up from germline, CDR1 is MGHDK and CDR2 is SYGVNS. The length of the CDR3 is 15 residues. In the original workflow: The authors estimated nucleated cell counts from reference gene primer amplification. Produced via immunoSEQ multiplex PCR; TCRdb's table is partial and in-frame only. For V, J and clone size, that table is used; D and trimming come from the DNA. The data contain tens of thousands of clones, 80% to 90% of them singletons. The clonotype originates from a human donor in a cohort sampled during active COVID-19. The V call is TRBV25-1, the J call TRBJ2-1, with 12 bases fitting TRBD2. Sequences were obtained from peripheral blood. The chain's CDR3 is CASLVTSGRFNEQFF. Here the CDR3 DNA reads TGTGCCAGCCTAGTGACTAGCGGGAGATTTAATGAGCAGTTCTTC.